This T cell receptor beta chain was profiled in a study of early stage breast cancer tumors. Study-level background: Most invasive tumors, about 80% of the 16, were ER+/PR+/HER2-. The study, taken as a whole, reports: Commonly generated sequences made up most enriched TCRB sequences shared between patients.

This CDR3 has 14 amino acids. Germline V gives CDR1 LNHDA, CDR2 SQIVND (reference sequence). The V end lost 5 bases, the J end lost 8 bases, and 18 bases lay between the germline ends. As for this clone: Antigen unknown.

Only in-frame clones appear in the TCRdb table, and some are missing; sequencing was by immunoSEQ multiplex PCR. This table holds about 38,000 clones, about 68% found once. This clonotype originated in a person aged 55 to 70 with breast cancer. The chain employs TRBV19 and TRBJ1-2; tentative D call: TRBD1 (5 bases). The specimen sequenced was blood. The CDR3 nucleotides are TGTGCCAGTAGTCCTCAGGGTGGAAGTTTCGGCTACACCTTC. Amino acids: CASSPQGGSFGYTF.